A selection of T cell receptor beta chains follows, all from one sample in a study of blood T cell repertoires in COVID-19. Some clones are missing from TCRdb's copy, which holds only in-frame ones; the method was immunoSEQ multiplex PCR. In the table there are about 74,000 clones, around 87% of which are singletons. The sample consisted of peripheral blood. All receptors derive from a woman older than 75 with active or convalescent COVID-19. Both conserved end residues are part of each CDR3. Fields, in order: CDR3 length, J gene, V gene, D gene, clone size, CDR3 protein, CDR3 DNA. A D gene is named only where the DNA matches it firmly. Size is omitted from some rows. Given values are once, few, many or a class for expanded clones.

>13|TRBJ2-7|TRBV10-3|-|-
CAINRDSAYEQYF
TGTGCCATTAATCGGGACTCTGCCTACGAGCAGTACTTC
>14|TRBJ1-2|TRBV4-1|-|-
CASRPTGSIGGYTF
TGCGCCAGCAGACCGACAGGCTCAATCGGCGGCTACACCTTC
>16|TRBJ1-3|TRBV28|-|-
CASSLGQYRSGNTIYF
TGTGCCAGCAGTCTTGGACAGTACCGCTCTGGAAACACCATATATTTT
>17|TRBJ2-7|TRBV5-1|TRBD1|-
CASSFGQGSLASYEQYF
TGCGCCAGCAGCTTCGGACAGGGAAGTTTAGCGTCCTACGAGCAGTACTTC
>13|TRBJ1-5|TRBV9|-|-
CASSVGLNQPQHF
TGTGCCAGCAGCGTAGGACTCAATCAGCCCCAGCATTTT
>13|TRBJ2-2|TRBV24-1|-|-
CATSSTNTGELFF
TGTGCCACCAGTAGTACAAACACCGGGGAGCTGTTTTTT
>11|TRBJ2-5|TRBV20-1|TRBD2|-
CSARGRGTQYF
TGCAGTGCGCGAGGGAGGGGGACCCAGTACTTC
>16|TRBJ2-3|TRBV28|-|-
CASTEGGGPSTDTQYF
TGTGCCAGCACGGAGGGTGGGGGACCTAGCACAGATACGCAGTATTTT
>14|TRBJ2-2|TRBV9|-|-
CASSRGASTGELFF
TGTGCCAGCAGCCGGGGGGCCAGCACCGGGGAGCTGTTTTTT
>14|TRBJ1-4|TRBV3-1/TRBV3-2|TRBD1|-
CASSARTGLEKLFF
TGTGCCAGCAGCGCTAGGACAGGGTTAGAAAAACTGTTTTTT
>14|TRBJ1-2|TRBV6-5|-|-
CASSYSTSGYGYTF
TGTGCCAGCAGTTACTCGACGTCAGGGTATGGCTACACCTTC
>17|TRBJ2-2|TRBV6-1|TRBD2|-
CASSEQLAGDNTGELFF
TGTGCCAGCAGTGAACAACTAGCGGGGGATAACACCGGGGAGCTGTTTTTT
>15|TRBJ1-6|TRBV5-1|-|-
CASSLENRGNSPLHF
TGCGCCAGCAGCTTGGAGAACCGGGGAAATTCACCCCTCCACTTT
>11|TRBJ2-7|TRBV20-1|TRBD2|-
CSPTSGGLQYF
TGCAGCCCTACTAGCGGGGGGCTCCAGTACTTC
>13|TRBJ2-7|TRBV29-1|TRBD1|-
CSVGIGQGGEQYF
TGCAGCGTTGGTATCGGACAGGGGGGCGAGCAGTACTTC
>12|TRBJ1-2|TRBV30|-|-
CACRVRGYGYTF
TGTGCCTGCAGGGTTAGGGGATATGGCTACACCTTC
>15|TRBJ2-3|TRBV27|TRBD1|-
CASSRSRGPTDTQYF
TGTGCCAGCTCACGCTCCAGGGGGCCGACAGATACGCAGTATTTT
>16|TRBJ1-4|TRBV23-1|TRBD1|-
CASSQQQGLYNEKLFF
TGCGCCAGCAGTCAACAACAGGGGCTCTATAATGAAAAACTGTTTTTT
>17|TRBJ2-6|TRBV11-1|-|once
CASSLAPQYSGANVLTF
TGTGCCAGCAGCTTAGCCCCTCAGTACTCTGGGGCCAACGTCCTGACTTTC
>15|TRBJ2-7|TRBV30|TRBD2|-
CAWSVAGGVTYEQYF
TGTGCCTGGAGTGTAGCGGGAGGGGTCACTTACGAGCAGTACTTC
>15|TRBJ2-7|TRBV9|-|-
CASRITGASSYEQYF
TGTGCCAGCAGGATAACAGGCGCCAGCTCCTACGAGCAGTACTTC
>16|TRBJ1-3|TRBV19|-|-
CASTITLQGPGNTIYF
TGTGCCAGTACCATCACACTACAGGGTCCTGGAAACACCATATATTTT
>12|TRBJ1-1|TRBV2|TRBD1|-
CASKQGYTEAFF
TGTGCCAGCAAACAGGGGTACACTGAAGCTTTCTTT
>16|TRBJ1-1|TRBV12-5|TRBD1|-
CASGPSNRGGIAEAFF
TGTGCTAGTGGCCCCTCAAACAGGGGTGGTATAGCTGAAGCTTTCTTT
>14|TRBJ1-2|TRBV19|-|-
CASSIASRDYGYTF
TGTGCCAGTAGTATAGCAAGCCGGGACTATGGCTACACCTTC